This T cell receptor beta chain was profiled in a study of cytomegalovirus exposure and HLA in healthy donors listed by TCRdb under 2017. As for the study more broadly: An earlier analysis of several hundred of the donors reported more than 250 Gb of sequence data and around 110 million unique TCR beta sequences from roughly 200 million T cells. An early release that covered fewer than 800 HLA-typed donors contained 250 to 350 gigabases of sequencing data and about 93 million unique TCR sequences. Of the 350 to 450 genotyped donors, about 80% fell in the genetic ancestry cluster associated with self-reported Caucasian donors. The study was designed to test whether signatures of past pathogen exposure could be identified by cataloging public T cell receptors. The study profiled the T cell repertoires of some 610 subjects by immunosequencing and related them to cytomegalovirus serostatus. A separate validation cohort of over a hundred different subjects was used in addition to the roughly 700-subject first cohort. The study combined high-throughput TCR immunosequencing, statistical association of individual TCRs with disease status, and machine learning to predict cytomegalovirus infection status. A later analysis re-analyzed previously published TCR beta repertoires from approximately 670 donors and added high-resolution HLA genotyping to study TCR occurrence patterns. Rather than drawing on any new phenotypic data, the later analysis identified candidate immune exposures from TCR beta sequences and the way those sequences occurred across donors. To decide whether each TCR beta V gene segment behaved as functional or pseudogenic, an earlier analysis of approximately 620 of the donors relied on high-throughput TCR beta sequencing. Donor age, sex, ethnicity and CMV serostatus were collected together with the repertoire data. Genome-wide SNP genotypes for about 55% of the roughly 670 donors were used in a later genetic analysis, which treated that subset as a discovery cohort. Every discovery cohort repertoire had been produced on one sequencing platform. HLA typing included class I and class II loci at four-digit resolution. Typing coverage varied by locus: about 620-630 donors for A, B, C, DRB1 and DQB1; approximately 560 for DQA1; around 610 for DPA1; fewer than 480 for DPB1. Because of strong linkage in the cohort, 5 or 6 DR-DQ haplotypes were treated as single units for association and clustering. Across about 380 genotyped donors of the cohort, an average of about 250,000 unique TCR beta nucleotide sequences per donor were sequenced, and approximately 17% of those sequences were non-productive.

Receptor amplification or capture employed the immunoSEQ multiplex PCR assay. A mixture of 60 forward primers for TCR Vbeta segments and 13 reverse primers for TCR Jbeta segments was used in the multiplex PCR. Amplification of the CDR3 region of rearranged TCR beta genes was performed with a multiplex PCR assay on genomic DNA. On the Illumina HiSeq System, the amplified TCR beta libraries were sequenced as 87-base-pair reads. In the paper's pipeline: Across the 600 to 700 repertoires, a later analysis counted tens of millions of unique TCR beta chains, around 11 million of which were shared by at least two donors. Raw reads were error-corrected and collapsed into unique sequences with a nearest-neighbor algorithm that merged closely related sequences to remove PCR and sequencing errors. CDR3 sequences were aligned to IMGT reference sequences to assign V, D and J gene segments. For a sequence to be retained, at least a six-nucleotide match to both a V gene segment and a J gene segment was required. Rearrangements were called productive when the CDR3 lacked stop codons and stayed in frame with V and J; all others were non-productive. Following IMGT convention, CDR3 was defined as the stretch from the second conserved V-encoded cysteine up to the conserved J-encoded phenylalanine. Sequences without an unambiguous match to a single V gene segment were excluded from the earlier analysis of 450 to 650 of the donors. In an earlier analysis of approximately 560 of the donors, a V segment was called functional when productive rearrangements were above 56.7%, and segregating when the standard deviation between donors exceeded 5%. A statistical classification framework was built for diagnosing cytomegalovirus status from the catalog of TCR beta chain sequences. In a later analysis, TCR nucleotide sequences were compared against IMGT/GENE-DB human TR gene sequences so that V and J genes could be assigned. A later analysis assigned CDR3 sequences and most-parsimonious VDJ recombination scenarios with the TCRdist pipeline. A later analysis defined each TCR beta chain by its CDR3 amino acid sequence plus V-gene family, and excluded reads lacking a unique V-gene family. A later analysis removed 500 to 600 highly shared, low-generation-probability nucleotide sequences to deal with suspected cross-contamination and a sequencing artifact. A later analysis calculated a clonal expansion index for each public chain from normalized within-repertoire ranks of inferred template counts. Generation probabilities in a later analysis came from a VDJ recombination model fitted to out-of-frame rearrangements, and those results were checked against IGoR. A later analysis scored TCR-TCR, TCR-HLA and TCR-CMV co-occurrence with hypergeometric tests, applying a repertoire-size bias correction to TCR pairs. False discovery rates were estimated in a later analysis by permuting HLA or CMV assignments 20 times. In a later analysis, co-occurring TCRs were grouped using DBSCAN, and TCRdist sequence similarity was added for clustering within HLA-allele-positive subsets. Repertoires with fewer than 30,000 or more than 120,000 public chains were left out of co-occurrence clustering, as were about 5 repertoires with anomalous nucleotide sharing. TCRdb mirrors the immuneACCESS table, restricted to in-frame sequences. Some clones are absent from its copies; in checked studies, under half trace to an unresolved V gene, and the reason for the others is unknown. V, J and clone size were drawn from that table, and D and trimming were deduced from the DNA. The sample profile shows roughly 120,000 clones; 55% to 75% of them were found once. In total, the top ten clones hold just over 8.5% of the sample.

On this clone: The target of this receptor is not known. Base qualities are not provided; no much larger clone lies one nucleotide away.

In total, around 600 healthy bone marrow donors made up the cohort. At the time of sampling, every cohort member was nominally healthy, though immune exposures that went unrecorded were likely present. The donor tested CMV seropositive, placing the donor among the approximately 290 seropositive members of the cohort. A peripheral blood sample was collected from each donor, and TCR beta sequencing was performed on peripheral blood mononuclear cells. Genomic DNA extraction from the blood cell samples was performed with the Qiagen DNeasy Blood Extraction Kit. Including the terminal cysteine and phenylalanine, the CDR3 comprises 13 residues. Of the read, only the CDR3 DNA is kept; its 39 bases are in frame from base 1. V and J are truncated by 4 bases and 4 bases respectively, leaving an intervening sequence of 13 bases. CDR1 and CDR2, per the germline V gene, are SQVTM and ANQGSEA. What the work shows at the level of the full study, not this receptor alone: Specific HLA alleles were associated with 15,000 to 20,000 TCR beta sequences at a false discovery rate of 0.05 in a later analysis. This cohort had only TCR beta chains sequenced, and the lack of alpha or paired-chain data limited which features could be detected. Most TCR sequences were observed very rarely across donors, whereas some public TCRs were present in many individuals. Compared with equally common non-associated chains, HLA-associated TCR beta chains in a later analysis were more clonally expanded and had lower generation probabilities. According to a later analysis, parvovirus B19, influenza, CMV and Epstein-Barr virus appeared linked to several top co-occurrence clusters. HLA typing was unavailable for some donors at each locus, so association tests used only the typed subset. In a later genetic analysis, fewer N-insertions in productive TCRs were reported among donors in an Asian-associated ancestry cluster than the roughly 700-donor mean. In a later analysis, most CMV-associated TCR beta chains were found to appear HLA-restricted, with HLA associations seemingly driven largely by CMV exposure. A cluster of highly shared sequence variants was judged likely to represent a technical artifact of the sequencing pipeline. Three of the identified cytomegalovirus-associated TCR beta chains were confirmed in vitro to be specific for cytomegalovirus antigens. According to the authors, the approach could potentially be generalized to other disease states and immunological phenotypes. In a later analysis, TCR association rates were found to vary across HLA loci, with the most associated TCRs seen for DRB1 alleles and the fewest for HLA-C alleles. In an earlier analysis of some 500 of the donors, most TCR beta V segments were observed in productive rearrangements about 90% or about 30% of the time, broadly matching IMGT annotations. Roughly uniform sequencing depth across donors was assumed in presence/absence analyses, although this assumption may not hold. Strong co-occurrence of HLA alleles, especially DR and DQ, made assigning TCR associations to individual alleles difficult. A further reported finding was that TCR beta sequences accurately predicted the HLA-A and HLA-B alleles for most subjects in the first cohort. Linkage disequilibrium might explain the correlated functional status among segregating V segments, but an unknown experimental factor could not be ruled out. Because the 87-base-pair reads could not distinguish some IMGT-functional V segments, including TRBV6-2 and TRBV6-3, those segments were excluded. Cytomegalovirus status was reported to be diagnosed by the classifier with high specificity and sensitivity in both the original and validation cohorts. V-gene and J-gene trimming of TCR beta chains was associated with a missense DCLRE1C variant in a later genetic analysis, and the association was replicated in an independent cohort. Over 15 rarely observed V segments, including chromosome 9 orphons, were excluded from the earlier analysis of approximately 500 of the donors because counts were too low. For the cohort, immune exposure information was limited to CMV serostatus. The study listed over 150 TCR beta chains as associated with cytomegalovirus.

The origin of this receptor is a man aged 30 to 39 in good health and CMV-seropositive. Input material: PBMCs. The chain is encoded by TRBV29-1 joined to TRBJ2-5; tentative D gene TRBD1, with 5 bases matching. This receptor has the CDR3 CSVVSSGAETQYF. The DNA is TGCAGCGTTGTTAGCAGTGGGGCAGAGACCCAGTACTTC.